The clone carrying this TCR beta chain showed up many times. Its cognate antigen is unknown. In the sort, naive CD8 T cells were defined as CD8+CD4-CCR7+CD45RA+. The sample originates from a study of molecular identifiers for immune sequencing clone quantification. Study at large: Within a replicate experiment, RNA obtained from either approximately 20,000 or 98,000 naive CD8 cells was divided into five aliquots, and four of those aliquots were then sequenced. General observations from the study: Clones above 20 RNA copies contained over 98% of effector molecules but under 1% of naive ones. One million naive cells reportedly did not prevent detection of spiked Jurkat TCR RNA from one cell.

TCRdb reprocessed the PCR reads via MiXCR and lists one record per CDR3 protein. This table holds 350,000 or so distinct CDR3 sequences, around 21% found once. The material sequenced was naive CD8+ T cells from blood, with Jurkat cell RNA spiked in. The sample's subset: FACS-sorted CD8+CD4-CCR7+CD45RA+ naive T cells. The receptor's source is a human donor in good health. Some libraries in this study had Jurkat cell RNA spiked in.

The CDR3 loop reads CSARVGQGYQETQYF. CDR3 in DNA: TGCAGTGCTAGAGTGGGGCAGGGGTACCAAGAGACCCAGTACTTC. V usage is TRBV20-1 and J usage is TRBJ2-5; possibly TRBD1 for D (6 bases). Trimming took off 1 base at V and 0 bases at J, with 12 bases between the two ends. This CDR3 is built from 15 residues. Germline V gene sequence: CDR1 DFQATT, CDR2 SNEGSKA (reference sequence).